Listed here is a single T cell receptor beta chain. The antigen remains unidentified. The CDR3 runs to 14 residues. Germline V gene sequence: CDR1 SGHTA, CDR2 FQGNSA. V lost 2 bases, J lost 0 bases, and 7 bases lay in between. The sample belongs to a study of vaccination and CD4 T cells after COVID-19. Overall study: The interval from dose two to post-vaccine sampling had a median of roughly 72 days, and it ranged from 14 to 241. Overlapping spike peptides served as the stimulus for the cells. These peptides came from SARS-CoV-2 and from the common cold coronaviruses HCoV-NL63, HCoV-OC43 and HCoV-229E.

An Oncomine TCR Beta short-read assay was used to sequence the DNA from cultured CD4+ T cells. Genomic DNA extraction was carried out from cultured CD4+ T cells. MiXCR was run by TCRdb on the PCR reads, yielding one entry per CDR3 protein. The profile shows roughly 5,000 distinct CDR3 sequences, about 77% of them singletons. Treatment indicated: roughly nine-day PBMC culture with coronavirus spike peptide pools or control peptides (ViraFEST assay). The source is a human donor who had recovered from COVID-19. V gene TRBV7-2 combines with J gene TRBJ1-1, with D unresolved. The source material was CD4+ T cells from blood, cultured in vitro. CDR3 loop: CASSLYRMNTEAFF. The CDR3 coding sequence is TGTGCCAGCAGCTTATACAGAATGAACACTGAAGCTTTCTTT.